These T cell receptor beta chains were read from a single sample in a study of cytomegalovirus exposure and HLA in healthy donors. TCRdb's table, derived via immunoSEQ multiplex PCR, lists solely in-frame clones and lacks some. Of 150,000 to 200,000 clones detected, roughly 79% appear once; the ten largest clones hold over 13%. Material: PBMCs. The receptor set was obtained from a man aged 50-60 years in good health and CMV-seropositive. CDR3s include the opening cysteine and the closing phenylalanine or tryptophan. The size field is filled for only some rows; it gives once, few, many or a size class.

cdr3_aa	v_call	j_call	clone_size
CSVEQGQQETQYF	TRBV29-1	TRBJ2-5	-
CASSIGPGSSYEQYF	TRBV19	TRBJ2-7	-
CASSQTEGVGNTIYF	TRBV4-1	TRBJ1-3	-
CASSFDGSNSPLHF	TRBV6-5	TRBJ1-6	few
CASSRTGEVPGYTF	TRBV7-8	TRBJ1-2	-
CACQQGGSNTGELFF	TRBV5-8	TRBJ2-2	-
CASSELTAFEQYF	TRBV6-1	TRBJ2-7	-
CASSPRETGELFF	TRBV7-2	TRBJ2-2	-
CVSSLRGNEQFF	TRBV5-6	TRBJ2-1	-
CSASAGQPQHF	TRBV20-1	TRBJ1-5	-
CATTQGENTEAFF	TRBV2	TRBJ1-1	many
CASSVRRAGTEAFF	TRBV9	TRBJ1-1	-
CASNLQEDTQYF	TRBV11-2	TRBJ2-3	-
CASSHVMGQSGELFF	TRBV4-1	TRBJ2-2	-
CASGGTGGKLFF	TRBV28	TRBJ1-4	-
CASSHLNGAAPGQLNEKLFF	TRBV4-3	TRBJ1-4	-
CASSADGGYQPQHF	TRBV25-1	TRBJ1-5	once
CASSRDTDTQYF	TRBV5-1	TRBJ2-3	-
CASSNRDWNEQYF	TRBV13	TRBJ2-7	-
CASSRQGASYNEQFF	TRBV7-3	TRBJ2-1	-
CASTTGTVNTGELFF	TRBV19	TRBJ2-2	-
CASSTKLAGRTDTQYF	TRBV5-4	TRBJ2-3	-
CASSIINQPQHF	TRBV19	TRBJ1-5	-
CASSLGQGAGAFF	TRBV11-2	TRBJ1-1	-
CASSQRDSKIHEQYF	TRBV5-6	-	-
CASSPTGGREETQYF	TRBV7-9	TRBJ2-5	-
CASSLRGFNEPQHF	TRBV5-1	TRBJ1-5	few
CATSRGGGGRGETQYF	TRBV15	TRBJ2-5	once
CASSKTGGPDTQYF	TRBV9	TRBJ2-3	-
CASSILGTGLDTQYF	TRBV19	TRBJ2-3	-
CASSEQGRTEAFF	TRBV10-2	TRBJ1-1	-
CASSVGGGAADTQYF	TRBV9	TRBJ2-3	-
CASSQRATGFSGNTIYF	TRBV21-1	TRBJ1-3	-
CASSAPTDTQYF	TRBV6-1	TRBJ2-3	-
CASSERGGYGYTF	TRBV5-1	TRBJ1-2	once